Given below is one T cell receptor beta chain in context. These data are taken from a study of regulatory T cells in long-lasting Graves disease. Per germline, CDR1 DFQATT and CDR2 SNEGSKA (reference sequence). The V gene end was trimmed by 0 bases and the J gene end by 5 bases; junction bases not matched to a gene: 6. CDR3 length equals 14 residues. The time point here: newly diagnosed GD, antithyroid drugs for less than 3 months. PBMC-extracted RNA yielded the TCR library. Libraries of TCR beta came from iRepertoire HTBI primers plus Arm-PCR of CDR3 regions. TCRdb analysed the multiplex PCR reads with MiXCR anew, one entry per CDR3 protein. The table lists a few hundred thousand distinct CDR3 sequences, approximately 15% of them singletons, with roughly 27% in the top ten. These data were also reused for a study on T cells in Graves' hyperthyroidism and ophthalmopathy.

The clonotype comes from a man aged 35 to 55 with Graves disease. Sample: peripheral blood mononuclear cells (PBMCs), taken at new diagnosis, from a patient treated with antithyroid drugs. The chain combines TRBV20-1 with TRBJ2-5; 7 bases are shared with TRBD2. For the CDR3, the DNA is TGCAGTGCTAGAGATCGACTAGCAGGGGAGACCCAGTACTTC. Translating it yields CSARDRLAGETQYF.